The TCR beta chain under discussion was sequenced for a study of T cell responses to AZD1222 COVID-19 vaccine. Trimming removed 6 bases at V and 0 bases at J, with 7 bases between. The germline V gene encodes CDR1 MNHEY and CDR2 SVGAGI. The CDR3 totals 13 residues. To note about this clone: The antigen remains unidentified. This same CDR3 is encoded by further DNA sequences in the sample.

Overall study findings and caveats: All repertoire sampling was performed exclusively after the peak T cell response. The donors showed a predominance of white British ancestry and of females, with possible underestimation of clonal diversity.

The protocol was immunoSEQ multiplex PCR, while the TCRdb copy is restricted to in-frame clones and leaves out a portion. The sample consists of 120,000 or so clones, just over 90% of them appearing once. Sequences were derived from peripheral blood, sampled on day 0 of AZD1222 vaccination. This TCR came from an adult in good health. The gene calls are TRBV6-5 and TRBJ2-3; possible D gene TRBD2, 6 bases. CDR3 in DNA: TGTGCCAGCAGAGGGACTAGCACAGATACGCAGTATTTT. Translated, it gives CASRGTSTDTQYF.